This T cell receptor (beta chain) was recorded in a study of vaccination and CD4 T cells after COVID-19 (dated by TCRdb to between 2021 and 2024). In terms of the full investigation: SARS-CoV-2 positivity had been established in the convalescent patients by nasal swab PCR, and mild disease was recorded in several of these patients and severe disease in one. Post-vaccine blood samples were collected a median of about 66 days after the second vaccine dose, ranging from 14 to 241 days. Culture stimuli were overlapping spike peptide pools from SARS-CoV-2 and from the common cold coronaviruses HCoV-NL63, HCoV-OC43 and HCoV-229E. The convalescent cohort comprised six males and four females, including two Hispanic individuals, seven Caucasians, two Asians and one multiracial person. Control cultures received a CEFX viral epitope pool as the positive control, an HIV-1 Nef peptide pool as the negative control, or no peptide. Each participant got two doses of either the Pfizer-BioNTech BNT162b2 vaccine (n=8) or the Moderna mRNA-1273 vaccine (n=2). The spike-specific CD4+ TCR repertoire was compared before and after mRNA vaccination in about nine COVID-19 convalescent patients and a few infection-naive healthy vaccine recipients. Post-COVID blood samples were collected from convalescent patients a median of around 100 days after diagnosis, with a range of about 30 to 161 days.

The sample's treatment or condition label is to be understood as: roughly 10-day PBMC culture with coronavirus spike peptide pools or control peptides (ViraFEST assay). To expand antigen-specific T cells with peptide pools and then pick out the expanded clonotypes through TCR sequencing, the study relied on the ViraFEST assay. The positive SARS-CoV-2 PCR tests of the convalescent patients were dated from March to December 2020, before the Alpha, Beta and Delta variants emerged in the United States. Each well held more than 1.5 million PBMCs cultured in IMDM containing about 5% human AB serum and 9 to 10 IU/ml IL-2, with 8 to 10 ug/ml peptide pools added. On days 3 and 7, half of the culture medium was replaced with fresh IL-2-containing medium. After 9 to 11 days of culture, CD4+ T cells were isolated by negative selection with the EasySep CD4+ T cell isolation kit. PBMCs were separated from whole blood using Ficoll-Paque Plus gradient centrifugation and then either used fresh or cryopreserved at -140C. Each culture condition was generally run in triplicate wells.

The library was made by PCR. TCR sequencing of DNA from cultured CD4+ T cells used the Oncomine TCR Beta short-read assay at the Johns Hopkins FTIC core. The QIAamp micro DNA kit was used to extract genomic DNA from the cultured CD4+ T cells. Oncomine TCR Beta libraries from cultured CD4+ T cells were pooled using unique dual indexes and sequenced on an Illumina iSeq 100. Processing in the source paper ran as follows. Non-productive sequences were removed, and CDR3s that did not start with C, did not end with F or W, or were shorter than 7 amino acids were discarded. Antigen-specific clonotypes were identified with the MANAFEST web application by comparing peptide-stimulated wells with reference and other culture wells. An FDR below 0.05, an odds ratio above 5, and a productive frequency above 0.1% in at least two of three replicate wells were required for clones to be considered positive. A clonotype was classed as cross-reactive if the clonotype showed significant expansion both in SARS-CoV-2 spike wells and in at least one common cold coronavirus spike condition. Using R version 3.6.1, CDR3 homology was evaluated through Levenshtein distances (stringdist) along with unrooted phylogenetic trees (ape). The public sequencing data were trimmed at Q25 with fastp and processed into clonotypes with MiXCR by TCRdb, which kept only in-frame beta chains. Duplicate CDR3 protein sequences are folded into a single record with the most common DNA and genes. The V and J calls shown here were made by TCRdb, not taken from the authors' results. This sample is represented by over 10,000 distinct CDR3 sequences; approximately 58% of them were singletons. Around 13% of the sample is taken by the ten largest.

Comments on this clonotype: The clone's antigen remains unknown. Per-base quality was not reported, and no clone a single base away is much larger than it.

V loses 6 bases at its end and J loses 3 bases; junction bases beyond the gene matches: 4. The CDR3 measures 14 amino acids from cysteine to phenylalanine. The only DNA kept is the CDR3, 42 bases in frame from the first base. According to the germline V gene (reference sequence), CDR1 reads LNHDA and CDR2 reads SQIVND. The paper's findings and limits, for the study overall: Relatively few convalescent patients were included in the study, and early timepoints after natural infection were not analyzed. Of the vaccine-specific clones found in convalescent patients, nearly all (304 of 307) were mono-reactive for SARS-CoV-2 spike instead of being cross-reactive with common cold coronaviruses. In convalescent patients, a median roughly 85% of post-vaccine SARS-CoV-2-reactive clones were detected only after vaccination, and vaccine-specific priming was suggested by this finding. The median number of SARS-CoV-2-reactive clonotypes rose from 20 to 25 after infection to roughly 38 after vaccination, but the change was not significant.

The sequenced sample was CD4+ T cells from blood, cultured in vitro. This clonotype was sampled from a human donor who had recovered from COVID-19. The rearrangement combines TRBV19 with TRBJ2-1; TRBD1 fits 8 bases in the junction. The CDR3 amino acid sequence is: CASRKDRDYNEQFF. The DNA sequence is given as TGTGCCAGTAGGAAGGACAGGGACTACAATGAGCAGTTCTTC.